This TCR beta chain was captured by sequencing in a study of T cell repertoires and HLA-DP antigens. Study-wide context: In vitro CD4+ alloreactivity was against HeLa-presented HLA-DP. Sorted CD137+CD4+ samples averaged around 200 ng DNA; pre-culture CD4+ samples, roughly 1,300 ng.

The repertoire was sequenced with immunoSEQ multiplex PCR; TCRdb's copy has only in-frame clones and lacks some. The repertoire has about 73,000 clones, roughly 75% of them found once; the top ten carry around 1.4%. This clone was counted a few times. Its target is unknown. Sequencing was carried out using CD4+ T cells from PBMCs. The receptor's source is a man aged 55-75 years in good health and CMV-seronegative.

The CDR3 DNA reads TGCGCCAGCAGCTCCCCTGAGGGGGCGCGCTACACCTTC. It is translated as CASSSPEGARYTF. The rearrangement uses TRBV5-1 and TRBJ1-2; 7 bases map to TRBD1. Unmatched junction bases numbered 8, after V lost 3 bases and J lost 9 bases. The CDR3 contains 13 residues. Per germline, CDR1 SGHRS and CDR2 YFSETQ.